A single sample is the source of the 5 T cell receptor beta chains below, sequenced in a study of shared clonotypes between healthy human individuals. Produced via immunoSEQ multiplex PCR; TCRdb's table is partial and in-frame only. The repertoire includes over 2 million clones, roughly 90% of them detected once, and 0.37% sits in the top ten. Sequenced: naive CD4+ T cells from PBMCs. Documented subset: CD45RA+ positively selected. The source is a man in his late teens or twenties in good health. Some clones in this sample may be carry-over from other donors' samples.

The chain uses TRBV11-3 and TRBJ2-1, with no clear D. The length of the CDR3 is 14 residues. The germline gives CDR1 SGHNT, CDR2 YENEEA. Trimming shortened V by 1 base and J by 2 bases, and 6 bases separated the two germline ends. The CDR3 spells CASSLGRPYNEQFF. Here the CDR3 DNA reads TGTGCCAGCAGCTTAGGCAGGCCCTACAATGAGCAGTTCTTC. Using reference TRBV11-3 and TRBJ2-1 for the parts outside the CDR3, the full variable domain is EAGVVQSPRYKIIEKKQPVAFWCNPISGHNTLYWYLQNLGQGPELLIRYENEEAVDDSQLPKDRFSAERLKGVDSTLKIQPAELGDSAVYLCASSLGRPYNEQFFGPGTRLTVL.

CDR3 nucleotides: TGTGCCAGCAGCCAACGCCGGGACAGGGCTGGAAACACCATATATTTT. This gives the protein CASSQRRDRAGNTIYF. This sequence joins TRBV6-6 and TRBJ1-3; 9 bases line up with TRBD1. The CDR3 runs to 16 residues. Germline CDR1 and CDR2: MNHNY and SVGAGI (reference sequence). Trimming cost V 6 bases and J 2 bases; bases outside gene matches: 8.

The genes are TRBV11-1 and TRBJ2-7, with 12 nucleotides matching TRBD2. In germline, CDR1 is SGHAT, CDR2 FQDESV (reference sequence). The CDR3 consists of 19 residues. With V trimmed by 2 bases and J by 4 bases, 15 bases remained unmatched. The CDR3 protein is CASSLSNGTSGRNVYEQYF. CDR3 DNA sequence: TGTGCCAGCAGCTTAAGTAACGGGACTAGCGGGCGGAACGTGTACGAGCAGTACTTC.

The rearrangement joins TRBV5-1 to TRBJ2-4; D call uncertain. V was clipped by 7 bases and J by 3 bases, with 14 bases between them. The length of the CDR3 is 14 residues. Germline V gives CDR1 SGHRS, CDR2 YFSETQ. The CDR3 region is CASSNGVGKNIQYF. The CDR3 bases are TGCGCCAGCTCGAATGGGGTGGGCAAAAACATTCAGTACTTC.

V is TRBV7-5 and J is TRBJ2-7; TRBD2 is taken as the D call from the table, unchecked against the DNA. TRBV7-5 is a listed pseudogene. This CDR3 region has 12 residues. The CDR3 region is CANTGGGYEQYF. For the CDR3, the DNA is TGTGCCAATACCGGGGGGGGCTACGAGCAGTACTTC.